The present entry profiles one T cell receptor (beta chain) with its context. Antigen: not known. Both 60 Vbeta primers and 13 Jbeta primers went into the PCR. This table comes from immunoSEQ multiplex PCR, and its TCRdb copy is limited to in-frame clones, with some not included. The repertoire has about 150,000 clones, 85% of them found once; the top ten carry 1%. The sample belongs to a study of cytomegalovirus exposure and HLA in healthy donors. Study-level points and caveats: Associated with cytomegalovirus, according to the listing, were 150 to 200 TCR beta chains.

Sequencing was performed on PBMCs. This clonotype was sampled from a boy aged 2 to 10 in good health and CMV-seronegative.

The CDR3 sequence is CASSLARRNTEAFF. The CDR3 nucleotides are TGTGCCAGCAGCTTAGCTAGGAGGAACACTGAAGCTTTCTTT. The rearrangement links TRBV7-2 to TRBJ1-1, with D unresolved. This CDR3 has 14 residues. Trimming took off 0 bases at V and 1 base at J, with 6 bases between the two ends. The germline V gene has CDR1 SGHTA and CDR2 FQGNSA.